This T cell receptor (beta chain) was recovered during a study of OX40 agonist ivuxolimab in advanced cancers. Study summary: Cancers in dose escalation were hepatocellular, melanoma, renal cell and head and neck.

Method: immunoSEQ multiplex PCR; TCRdb's copy keeps in-frame clones and lacks some. Found here are about 62,000 clones, roughly 86% of them singletons; the top ten hold 5%. V shed 6 bases and J 12 bases; nucleotides not matched to a gene: 8. CDR1 and CDR2 (germline): SEHNR, FQNEAQ (reference sequence). This CDR3 contains 14 residues. The sequence was obtained from an adult with an advanced solid tumor such as melanoma, head and neck, liver or kidney cancer. Sequenced here: CD4+ or CD8+ T cells sorted from blood, sampled in a trial of the OX40 agonist ivuxolimab. This chain links TRBV7-9 with TRBJ2-1; 13 nucleotides match TRBD2. The CDR3 loop is CASSFGLAGDVQFF. As DNA, the CDR3 is TGTGCCAGCAGTTTCGGACTAGCGGGAGACGTGCAGTTCTTC.